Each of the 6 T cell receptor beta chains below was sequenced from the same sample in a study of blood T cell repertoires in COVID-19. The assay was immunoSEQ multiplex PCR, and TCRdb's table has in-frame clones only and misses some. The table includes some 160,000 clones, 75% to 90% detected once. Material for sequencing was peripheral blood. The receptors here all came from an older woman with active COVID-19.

This chain's CDR3 is CAWSSTGWEQYF. The CDR3 DNA sequence: TGTGCCTGGAGTTCTACAGGGTGGGAGCAGTACTTC. The J gene is TRBJ2-7, the V gene TRBV30; D might be TRBD1 (6 bases). CDR3 length equals 12 residues. V was clipped by 2 bases and J by 7 bases, with 12 bases between them. Germline CDR1 reads GTSNPN; CDR2 reads SVGIG (reference sequence).

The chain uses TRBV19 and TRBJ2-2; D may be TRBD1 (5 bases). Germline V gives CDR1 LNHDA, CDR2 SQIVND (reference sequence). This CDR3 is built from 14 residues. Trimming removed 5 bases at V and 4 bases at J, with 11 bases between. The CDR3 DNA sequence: TGTGCCAGTAGTCACCAGGGCGGCACCGGGGAGCTGTTTTTT. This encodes CASSHQGGTGELFF.

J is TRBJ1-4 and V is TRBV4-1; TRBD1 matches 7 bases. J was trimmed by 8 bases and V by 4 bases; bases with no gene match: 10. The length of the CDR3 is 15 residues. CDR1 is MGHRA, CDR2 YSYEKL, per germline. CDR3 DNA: TGCGCCAGCAGCCCAAGAGTGAACAGGGGCGAAAAACTGTTTTTT. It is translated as CASSPRVNRGEKLFF.

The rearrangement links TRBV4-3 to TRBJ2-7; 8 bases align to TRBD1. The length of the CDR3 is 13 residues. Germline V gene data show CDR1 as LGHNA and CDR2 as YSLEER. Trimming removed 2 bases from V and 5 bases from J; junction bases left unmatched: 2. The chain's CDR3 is CASSQTDRDEQYF. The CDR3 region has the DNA TGCGCCAGCAGCCAAACGGACAGGGACGAGCAGTACTTC.

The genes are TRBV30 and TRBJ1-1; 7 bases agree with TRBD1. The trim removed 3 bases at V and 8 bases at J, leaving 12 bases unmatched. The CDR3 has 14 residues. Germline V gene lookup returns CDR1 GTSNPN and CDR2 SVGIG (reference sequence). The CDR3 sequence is CAWRSRGSNAEAFF. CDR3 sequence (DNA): TGTGCCTGGAGATCCAGGGGGTCAAATGCCGAAGCTTTCTTT.

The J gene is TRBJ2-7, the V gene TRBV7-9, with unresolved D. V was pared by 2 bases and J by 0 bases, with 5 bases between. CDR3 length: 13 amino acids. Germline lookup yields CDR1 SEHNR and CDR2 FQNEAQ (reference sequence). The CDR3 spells CASSLRVSYEQYF. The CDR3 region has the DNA TGTGCCAGCAGCTTACGGGTCTCCTACGAGCAGTACTTC.